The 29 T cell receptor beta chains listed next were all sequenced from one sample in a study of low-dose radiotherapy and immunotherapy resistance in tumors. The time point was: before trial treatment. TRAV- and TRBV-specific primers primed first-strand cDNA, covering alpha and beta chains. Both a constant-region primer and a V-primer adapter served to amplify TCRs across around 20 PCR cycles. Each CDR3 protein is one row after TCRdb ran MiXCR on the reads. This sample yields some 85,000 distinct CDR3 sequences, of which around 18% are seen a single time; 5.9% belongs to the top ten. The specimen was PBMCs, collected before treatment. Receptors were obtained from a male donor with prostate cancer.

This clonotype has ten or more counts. The DNA of the CDR3 is TGCAGCGTTGAACGGGTTCAGGGCCAGGGTGAAGCTTTCTTT. Amino acids: CSVERVQGQGEAFF. The V gene is TRBV29-1, the J gene TRBJ1-1, with D perhaps TRBD1 (5 bases). V was shortened by 2 bases and J by 7 bases, with 17 bases between the two germline ends. Germline CDR1 SQVTM, CDR2 ANQGSEA. CDR3 size: 14 residues.

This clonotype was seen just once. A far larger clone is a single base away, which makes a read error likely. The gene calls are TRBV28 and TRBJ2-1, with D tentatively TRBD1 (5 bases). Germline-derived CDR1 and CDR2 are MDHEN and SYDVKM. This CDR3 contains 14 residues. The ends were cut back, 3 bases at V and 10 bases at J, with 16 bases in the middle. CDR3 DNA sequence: TGTGCCAGCAGTTTTACACAGGCGACCTACGAGCAGTTCTTC. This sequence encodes CASSFTQATYEQFF.

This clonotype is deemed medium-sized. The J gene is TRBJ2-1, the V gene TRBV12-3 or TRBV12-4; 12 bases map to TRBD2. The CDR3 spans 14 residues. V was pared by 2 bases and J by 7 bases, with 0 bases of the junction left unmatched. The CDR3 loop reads CASSLLAGGNEQFF. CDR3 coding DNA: TGTGCCAGCAGTTTACTAGCGGGGGGGAATGAGCAGTTCTTC.

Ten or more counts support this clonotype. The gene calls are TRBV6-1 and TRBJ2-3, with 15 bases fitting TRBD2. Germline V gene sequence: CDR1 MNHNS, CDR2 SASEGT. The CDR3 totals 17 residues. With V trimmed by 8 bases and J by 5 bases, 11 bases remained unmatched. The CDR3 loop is CASVKGLAGGSIDTQYF. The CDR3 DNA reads TGTGCCAGCGTTAAGGGACTAGCGGGGGGTTCTATAGATACGCAGTATTTT.

In DNA, the CDR3 is TGTGCCAGCAGCCCTAATGGGCAGGGGGCGTACAATGAGCAGTTCTTC. This translates into CASSPNGQGAYNEQFF. This chain uses TRBV7-3 with TRBJ2-1; the match to TRBD1 covers 8 bases. The length of the CDR3 is 16 residues. Looked up from germline, CDR1 is SGHTA and CDR2 is FQGTGA. Trimming took 5 bases from V and 4 from J; bases not matched to a gene: 10.

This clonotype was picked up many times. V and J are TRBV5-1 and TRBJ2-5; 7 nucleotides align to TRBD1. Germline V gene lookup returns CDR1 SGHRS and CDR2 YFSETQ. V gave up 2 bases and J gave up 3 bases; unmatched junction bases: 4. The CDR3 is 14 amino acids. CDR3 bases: TGCGCCAGCAGCTTCCCGGGACAGAAAGAGACCCAGTACTTC. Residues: CASSFPGQKETQYF.

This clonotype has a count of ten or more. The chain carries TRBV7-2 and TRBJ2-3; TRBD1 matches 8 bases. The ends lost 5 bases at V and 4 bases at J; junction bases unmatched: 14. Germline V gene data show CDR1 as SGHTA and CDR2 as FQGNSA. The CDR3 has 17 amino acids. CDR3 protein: CASSPGRRSGGADTQYF. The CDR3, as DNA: TGTGCCAGCAGCCCAGGGCGGCGATCAGGGGGCGCAGATACGCAGTATTTT. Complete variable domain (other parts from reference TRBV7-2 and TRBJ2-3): GAGVSQSPSNKVTEKGKDVELRCDPISGHTALYWYRQSLGQGLEFLIYFQGNSAPDKSGLPSDRFSAERTGGSVSTLTIQRTQQEDSAVYLCASSPGRRSGGADTQYFGPGTRLTVL.

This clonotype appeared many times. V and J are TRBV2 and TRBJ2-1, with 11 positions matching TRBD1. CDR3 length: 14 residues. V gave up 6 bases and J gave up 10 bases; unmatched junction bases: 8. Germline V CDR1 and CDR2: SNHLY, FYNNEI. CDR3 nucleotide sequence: TGTGCCAGCAGCCGGACAGGGGGCGGGGGGGAGCAGTTCTTC. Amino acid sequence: CASSRTGGGGEQFF.

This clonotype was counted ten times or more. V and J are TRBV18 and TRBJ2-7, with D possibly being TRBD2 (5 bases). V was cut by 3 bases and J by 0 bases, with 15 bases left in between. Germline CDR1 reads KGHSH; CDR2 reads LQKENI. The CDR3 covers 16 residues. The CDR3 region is CASSPEDLWGSYEQYF. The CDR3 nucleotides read TGTGCCAGCTCACCGGAGGACTTATGGGGCTCCTACGAGCAGTACTTC. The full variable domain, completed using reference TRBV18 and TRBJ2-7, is NAGVMQNPRHLVRRRGQEARLRCSPMKGHSHVYWYRQLPEEGLKFMVYLQKENIIDESGMPKERFSAEFPKEGPSILRIQQVVRGDSAAYFCASSPEDLWGSYEQYFGPGTRLTVT.

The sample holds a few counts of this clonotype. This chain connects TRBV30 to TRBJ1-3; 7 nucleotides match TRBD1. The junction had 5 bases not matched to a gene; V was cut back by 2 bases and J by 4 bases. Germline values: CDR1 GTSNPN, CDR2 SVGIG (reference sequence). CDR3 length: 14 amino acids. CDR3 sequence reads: CAWSKGAAGNTIYF. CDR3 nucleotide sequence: TGTGCCTGGAGTAAGGGGGCGGCAGGAAACACCATATATTTT.

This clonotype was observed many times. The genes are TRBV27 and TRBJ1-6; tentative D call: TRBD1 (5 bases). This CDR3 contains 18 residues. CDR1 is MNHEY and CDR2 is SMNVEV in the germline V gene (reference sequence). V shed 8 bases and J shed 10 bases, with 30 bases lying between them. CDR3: CASAYSGTAGVVRSPLHF. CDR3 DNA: TGTGCCAGCGCCTACTCCGGGACTGCCGGTGTTGTTCGATCACCCCTCCACTTT.

CDR3 loop: CASSLGDSSFYNEQFF. The CDR3 bases are TGTGCCAGCAGCCTTGGGGACTCTAGTTTCTACAATGAGCAGTTCTTC. V is TRBV5-6 and J is TRBJ2-1, with a tentative D call TRBD2 (6 bases). Deletions cut 4 bases from V and 3 bases from J, with 17 bases between. The CDR3 consists of 16 residues. Germline V CDR1 and CDR2: SGHDT, YYEEEE.

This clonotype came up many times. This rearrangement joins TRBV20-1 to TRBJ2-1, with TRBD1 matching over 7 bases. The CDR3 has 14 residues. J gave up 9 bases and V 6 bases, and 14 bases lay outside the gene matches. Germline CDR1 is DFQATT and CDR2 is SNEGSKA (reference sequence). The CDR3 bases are TGCAGTGCCAGTAGCCCAGGGGGTAGTGGTGAGCAGTTCTTC. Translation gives CSASSPGGSGEQFF.

The CDR3 spells CSVSETSGGAYEQYF. DNA of the CDR3: TGCAGCGTATCCGAGACTAGCGGGGGGGCCTACGAGCAGTACTTC. The genes are TRBV29-1 and TRBJ2-7; 14 nucleotides align to TRBD2. CDR3 size: 15 residues. J lost 2 bases, V lost 6 bases, and 6 bases had no gene match. Germline-derived CDR1 and CDR2 are SQVTM and ANQGSEA.

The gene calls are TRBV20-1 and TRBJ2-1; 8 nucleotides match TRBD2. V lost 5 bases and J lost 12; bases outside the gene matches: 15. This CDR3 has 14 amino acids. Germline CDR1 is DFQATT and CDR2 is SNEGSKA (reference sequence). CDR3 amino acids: CSAGPGGGPALQFF. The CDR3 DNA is TGCAGTGCTGGCCCGGGAGGGGGGCCAGCACTGCAGTTCTTC.

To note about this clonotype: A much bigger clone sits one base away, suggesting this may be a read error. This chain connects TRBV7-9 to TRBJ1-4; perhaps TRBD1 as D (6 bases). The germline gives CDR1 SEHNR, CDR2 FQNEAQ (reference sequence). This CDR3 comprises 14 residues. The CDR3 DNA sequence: TGTGCCAGCAGGTTGGGGGGGGGCGGTGAAGAACTGTTTTTT. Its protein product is CASRLGGGGEELFF.

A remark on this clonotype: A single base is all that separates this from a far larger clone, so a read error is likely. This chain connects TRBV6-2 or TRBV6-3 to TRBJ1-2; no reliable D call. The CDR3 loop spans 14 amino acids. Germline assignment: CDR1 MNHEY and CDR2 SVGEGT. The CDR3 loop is CAGSEALGSYGYTF. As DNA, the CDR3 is TGTGCCGGCAGTGAAGCCTTGGGATCCTATGGCTACACCTTC.

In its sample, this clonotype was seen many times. CDR3 in amino acids: CASSLEPAGDYEQYF. The CDR3 DNA reads as TGTGCCAGCAGCTTAGAGCCAGCGGGGGACTACGAGCAGTACTTC. The genes are TRBV7-2 and TRBJ2-7; TRBD2 agrees at 8 bases. V lost 1 base and J lost 3; bases outside the gene matches: 5. This CDR3 comprises 15 residues. Per the germline V gene, CDR1 is SGHTA and CDR2 is FQGNSA.

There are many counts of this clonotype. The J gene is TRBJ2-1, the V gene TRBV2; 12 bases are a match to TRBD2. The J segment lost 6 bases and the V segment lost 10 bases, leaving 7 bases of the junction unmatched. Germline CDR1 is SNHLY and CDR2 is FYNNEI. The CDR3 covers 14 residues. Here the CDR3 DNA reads TGTGCCACGGGGCAGACTAGCGGGAGCAATGAGCAGTTCTTC. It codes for CATGQTSGSNEQFF.

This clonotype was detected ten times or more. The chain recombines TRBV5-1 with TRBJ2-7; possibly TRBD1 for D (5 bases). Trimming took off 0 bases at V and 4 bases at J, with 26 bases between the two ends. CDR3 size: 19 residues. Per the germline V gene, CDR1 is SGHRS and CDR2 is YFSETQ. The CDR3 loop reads CASSLVEALGRLVEYEQYF. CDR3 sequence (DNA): TGCGCCAGCAGCTTGGTTGAGGCCCTGGGGCGCCTAGTGGAATACGAGCAGTACTTC.

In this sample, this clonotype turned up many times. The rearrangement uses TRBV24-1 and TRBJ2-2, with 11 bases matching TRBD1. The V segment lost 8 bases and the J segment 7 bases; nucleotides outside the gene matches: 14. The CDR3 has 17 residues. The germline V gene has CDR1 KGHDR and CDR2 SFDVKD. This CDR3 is CATTRGSGTGGIGELFF. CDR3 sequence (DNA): TGTGCCACCACCCGCGGTTCCGGGACAGGGGGAATCGGGGAGCTGTTTTTT.

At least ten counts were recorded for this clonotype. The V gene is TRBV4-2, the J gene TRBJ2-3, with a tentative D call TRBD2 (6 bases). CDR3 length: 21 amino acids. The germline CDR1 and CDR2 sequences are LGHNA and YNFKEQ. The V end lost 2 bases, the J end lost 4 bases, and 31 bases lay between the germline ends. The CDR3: CASSQTGQAAGLLTAADTQYF. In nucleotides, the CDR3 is TGTGCCAGCAGCCAAACCGGGCAAGCCGCGGGGTTATTGACCGCCGCAGATACGCAGTATTTT.

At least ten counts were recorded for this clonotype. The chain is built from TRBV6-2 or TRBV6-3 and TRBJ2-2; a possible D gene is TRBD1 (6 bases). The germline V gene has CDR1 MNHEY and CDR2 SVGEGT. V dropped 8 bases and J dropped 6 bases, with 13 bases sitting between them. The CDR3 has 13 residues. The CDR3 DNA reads TGTGCCAGCGGGGGCGCAAGCCCCGGGGAGCTGTTTTTT. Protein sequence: CASGGASPGELFF.

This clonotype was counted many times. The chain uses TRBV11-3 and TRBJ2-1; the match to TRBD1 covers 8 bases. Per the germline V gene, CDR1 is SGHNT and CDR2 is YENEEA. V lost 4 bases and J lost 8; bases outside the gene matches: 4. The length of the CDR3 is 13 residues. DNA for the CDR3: TGTGCCAGCAGCTCGGGACAGGCCCATGAGCAGTTCTTC. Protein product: CASSSGQAHEQFF. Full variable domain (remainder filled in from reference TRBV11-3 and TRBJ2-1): EAGVVQSPRYKIIEKKQPVAFWCNPISGHNTLYWYLQNLGQGPELLIRYENEEAVDDSQLPKDRFSAERLKGVDSTLKIQPAELGDSAVYLCASSSGQAHEQFFGPGTRLTVL.

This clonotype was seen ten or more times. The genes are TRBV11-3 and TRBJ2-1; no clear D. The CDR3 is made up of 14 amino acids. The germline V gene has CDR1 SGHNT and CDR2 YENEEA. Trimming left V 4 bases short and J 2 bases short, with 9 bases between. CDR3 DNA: TGTGCCAGCAGCTCATCTGACACCTACAATGAGCAGTTCTTC. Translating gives CASSSSDTYNEQFF.

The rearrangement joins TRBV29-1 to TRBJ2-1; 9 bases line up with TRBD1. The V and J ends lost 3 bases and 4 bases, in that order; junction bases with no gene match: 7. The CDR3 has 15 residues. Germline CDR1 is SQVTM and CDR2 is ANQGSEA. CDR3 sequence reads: CSVDSGGTGYNEQFF. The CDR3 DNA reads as TGCAGCGTTGATTCTGGTGGGACAGGGTACAATGAGCAGTTCTTC.

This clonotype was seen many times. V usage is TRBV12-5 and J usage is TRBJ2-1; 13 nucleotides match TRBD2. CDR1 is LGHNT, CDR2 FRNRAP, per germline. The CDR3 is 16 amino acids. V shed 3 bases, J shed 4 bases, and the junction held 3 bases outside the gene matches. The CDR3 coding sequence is TGTGCTAGTGGTTTCCCGGGACTAGCGGGGTACAATGAGCAGTTCTTC. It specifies CASGFPGLAGYNEQFF. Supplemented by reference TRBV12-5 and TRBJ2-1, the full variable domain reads DARVTQTPRHKVTEMGQEVTMRCQPILGHNTVFWYRQTMMQGLELLAYFRNRAPLDDSGMPKDRFSAEMPDATLATLKIQPSEPRDSAVYFCASGFPGLAGYNEQFFGPGTRLTVL.

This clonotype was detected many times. DNA of the CDR3: TGTGCCAGCAATACGGGACGGTCCTACGAGCAGTACTTC. It is translated as CASNTGRSYEQYF. V is TRBV26 and J is TRBJ2-7; TRBD1 was called by the table and not checked on the DNA. TRBV26 is marked as a pseudogene. The CDR3 totals 13 residues.

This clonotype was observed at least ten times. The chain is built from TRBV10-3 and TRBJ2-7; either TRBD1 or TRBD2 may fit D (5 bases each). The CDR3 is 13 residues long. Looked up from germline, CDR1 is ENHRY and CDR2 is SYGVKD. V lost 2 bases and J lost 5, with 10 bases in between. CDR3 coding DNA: TGTGCCATCAGTGAGAAGGGGACGAACGAGCAGTACTTC. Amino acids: CAISEKGTNEQYF.